This T cell receptor (beta chain) is drawn from a study of T-cell reconstitution after alpha-beta-depleted transplantation in children. Overall study results and limits: Newly generated T cells supplied most T-cell counts and diversity one year post-transplant. It was reported that alpha-beta T cells came from several hundred expanded graft clones (about two months after transplant). High day-60 TCRbeta diversity in some patients came from surviving recipient T cells and thymic progenitors.

Preparation of the TCRbeta library used unique molecular identifiers. MiXCR, run by TCRdb on the PCR reads, gives a single entry per CDR3 protein. The sample has around 110,000 distinct CDR3 sequences, 9% to 12% seen once. Notes on this clonotype: The antigen is unknown.

The CDR3 runs to 16 residues. CDR1 and CDR2 from the germline V gene are MNHNS and SASEGT. Trimming removed 1 base at V and 6 bases at J, with 19 bases between. The J gene is TRBJ2-7, the V gene TRBV6-1; maybe TRBD2 (6 bases). This TCR came from a boy under 10 years old with acute lymphoblastic leukemia, due to receive a stem cell transplant. The sequencing used PBMCs, collected before TCRalphabeta/CD19-depleted stem cell transplant. CDR3 bases: TGTGCCAGCAGTGAAGGGGGGAGGAGGGCCTCTAGCGAGCAGTACTTC. This sequence encodes CASSEGGRRASSEQYF.